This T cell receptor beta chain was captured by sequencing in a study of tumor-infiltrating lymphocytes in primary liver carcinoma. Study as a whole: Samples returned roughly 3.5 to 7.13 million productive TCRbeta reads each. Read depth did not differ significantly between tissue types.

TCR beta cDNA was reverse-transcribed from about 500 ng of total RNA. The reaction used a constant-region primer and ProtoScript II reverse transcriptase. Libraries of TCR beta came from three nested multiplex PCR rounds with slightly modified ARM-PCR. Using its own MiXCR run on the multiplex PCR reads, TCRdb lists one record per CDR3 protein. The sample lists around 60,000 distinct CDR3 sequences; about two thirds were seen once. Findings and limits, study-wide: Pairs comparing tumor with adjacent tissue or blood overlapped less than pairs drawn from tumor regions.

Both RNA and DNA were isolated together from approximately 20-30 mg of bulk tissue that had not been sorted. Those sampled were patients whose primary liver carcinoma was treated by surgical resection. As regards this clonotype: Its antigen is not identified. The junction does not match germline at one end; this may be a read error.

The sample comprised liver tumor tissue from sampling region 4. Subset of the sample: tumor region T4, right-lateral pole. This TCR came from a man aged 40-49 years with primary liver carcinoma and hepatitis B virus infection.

CDR3 in amino acids: CTSGGLAVTGELFF. For the CDR3, the DNA is TGTACTAGCGGGGGACTAGCGGTGACCGGGGAGCTGTTCTTT. The chain couples TRBV6-1 to TRBJ2-2; 11 positions match TRBD2. CDR3 size: 14 residues. CDR1 and CDR2 (germline): MNHNS, SASEGT.